The 17 T cell receptor beta chains in this list originate from one sample, sequenced in a study of blood T cell repertoires in COVID-19. Sequenced by immunoSEQ multiplex PCR; TCRdb stores in-frame clones only, minus some. This table has 150,000 to 200,000 clones, 85% to 90% appearing once. Sequences were obtained from peripheral blood. These receptors all stem from a human donor in a cohort sampled during active COVID-19.

This chain connects TRBV19 to TRBJ2-7; TRBD1 matches at 7 bases. J gave up 2 bases and V 2 bases, and 9 bases lay outside the gene matches. Germline V gene data show CDR1 as LNHDA and CDR2 as SQIVND (reference sequence). CDR3 length: 16 residues. The CDR3 here is CASSIQVGQGAYEQYF. CDR3 nucleotides: TGTGCCAGTAGTATACAGGTTGGGCAGGGGGCCTACGAGCAGTACTTC.

J is TRBJ2-4 and V is TRBV18; D might be TRBD2 (5 bases). With 6 bases removed from V and 7 bases from J, the gap between germline ends came to 13 bases. CDR1 is KGHSH, CDR2 LQKENI, per germline. The CDR3 consists of 13 residues. This chain's CDR3 is CASSPSSQNIQYF. DNA for the CDR3: TGTGCCAGCTCCCCTAGCTCCCAGAACATTCAGTACTTC.

The J gene is TRBJ2-1, the V gene TRBV4-1; TRBD2 matches at 14 bases. The CDR3 is 16 amino acids. Trimming took 1 base from V and 6 from J; bases not matched to a gene: 2. The germline CDR1 and CDR2 sequences are MGHRA and YSYEKL. The CDR3: CASSQAGTSGSNEQFF. The CDR3 nucleotides read TGCGCCAGCAGCCAAGCGGGGACTAGCGGGAGCAATGAGCAGTTCTTC.

This clone was picked up a small number of times. The chain has TRBV5-5 and TRBJ2-3, with a possible D match to TRBD1 (5 bases). The CDR3 sequence is 16 residues long. Germline assignment: CDR1 SGHKS and CDR2 YYEKEE (reference sequence). The V and J ends lost 0 bases and 1 base respectively, with 12 bases between them. The CDR3 region has the DNA TGTGCCAGCAGCTTGGATGGCTGGGGCGGCACAGATACGCAGTATTTT. Translated: CASSLDGWGGTDTQYF.

This CDR3 is CASSQGHNVLTF. The CDR3 bases are TGTGCCAGCAGCCAAGGGCATAACGTCCTGACTTTC. The chain recombines TRBV3-1 (or the pseudogene TRBV3-2) with TRBJ2-6, with D hard to call. CDR3 size: 12 residues. In germline, CDR1 is LGHDT, CDR2 YNNKEL (reference sequence). V was shortened by 1 base and J by 10 bases, with 5 bases between the two germline ends.

This chain connects TRBV9 to TRBJ1-3, with 11 bases identical to TRBD1. The V gene's germline CDR1 is SGDLS and CDR2 YYNGEE. V dropped 2 bases and J dropped 3; count of bases not matched to a gene: 4. This CDR3 has 16 residues. The CDR3 DNA reads as TGTGCCAGCAGCGTTGGACAGGGGGCGCTTGGAAACACCATATATTTT. This encodes CASSVGQGALGNTIYF.

Only one count was recorded for this clone. The chain joins TRBV5-1 to TRBJ2-7; 8 bases match TRBD1. The CDR3 has 15 amino acids. CDR1 and CDR2 (germline): SGHRS, YFSETQ. The J segment lost 3 bases and the V segment lost 3 bases, leaving 8 bases of the junction unmatched. DNA for the CDR3: TGCGCCAGCAGCTCTGGACAGGGAAGTGTCTACGAGCAGTACTTC. Translation: CASSSGQGSVYEQYF.

The chain joins TRBV7-9 to TRBJ1-2; weak D call: TRBD1 (5 bases). CDR1 and CDR2 from the germline V gene are SEHNR and FQNEAQ (reference sequence). This CDR3 spans 13 amino acids. Trimming removed 0 bases at V and 8 bases at J, with 10 bases between. The CDR3 reads CASSLARQTGYTF. Here the CDR3 DNA reads TGTGCCAGCAGCTTAGCAAGACAGACCGGCTACACCTTC.

This rearrangement joins TRBV24-1 to TRBJ2-5, with 7 positions matching TRBD2. CDR1 is KGHDR and CDR2 is SFDVKD in the germline V gene. V lost 1 base to trimming and J lost 2 bases; unmatched junction nucleotides: 0. The CDR3 spans 14 residues. The CDR3 loop reads CATSDLAGQETQYF. The CDR3 region has the DNA TGTGCCACCAGTGATTTAGCGGGACAAGAGACCCAGTACTTC.

V usage is TRBV11-2 and J usage is TRBJ1-1; D gene uncertain. V lost 4 bases and J lost 0, with 12 bases in between. This CDR3 is 15 amino acids long. CDR1 is SGHAT, CDR2 FQNNGV, per germline. The CDR3 protein is CASSWSQDLNTEAFF. CDR3 coding DNA: TGTGCCAGCAGCTGGTCCCAGGACTTGAACACTGAAGCTTTCTTT. Filled out from reference TRBV11-2 and TRBJ1-1, the complete variable domain reads EAGVAQSPRYKIIEKRQSVAFWCNPISGHATLYWYQQILGQGPKLLIQFQNNGVVDDSQLPKDRFSAERLKGVDSTLKIQPAKLEDSAVYLCASSWSQDLNTEAFFGQGTRLTVV.

The rearrangement joins TRBV18 to TRBJ2-3; 15 positions agree with TRBD2. With V trimmed by 1 base and J by 2 bases, 1 base remained unmatched. CDR3 length equals 17 residues. Germline V lookup: CDR1 KGHSH, CDR2 LQKENI. CDR3 loop: CASSPRTSGRATDTQYF. As DNA, the CDR3 is TGTGCCAGCTCACCACGGACTAGCGGGAGGGCCACAGATACGCAGTATTTT.

The chain combines TRBV19 with TRBJ1-2; no reliable D call. The germline CDR1 and CDR2 sequences are LNHDA and SQIVND (reference sequence). V gave up 6 bases and J gave up 2 bases, with 10 bases separating them. The length of the CDR3 is 13 residues. The CDR3 DNA sequence: TGTGCCAGTAGGCACCAGCGGAACTATGGCTACACCTTC. Translation gives CASRHQRNYGYTF.

This clone was detected once. Written as DNA, the CDR3 is TGCGCCAGCAGCCAAGGTCCTAGCGGTTACGAGCAGTACTTC. It specifies CASSQGPSGYEQYF. This sequence joins TRBV4-1 and TRBJ2-7; 7 positions match TRBD2. Germline-derived CDR1 and CDR2 are MGHRA and YSYEKL. The CDR3 is made up of 14 amino acids. J was trimmed by 4 bases and V by 1 base; bases with no gene match: 4.

The table lists this clone with a few counts. The V gene is TRBV18, the J gene TRBJ2-1; TRBD2 matches at 12 bases. V lost 3 bases, J lost 4 bases, and 7 bases stayed unmatched. This CDR3 is 17 amino acids long. Germline CDR1 KGHSH, CDR2 LQKENI. CDR3: CASSPWTSGTKYNEQFF. DNA for the CDR3: TGTGCCAGCTCACCTTGGACTAGCGGGACGAAATACAATGAGCAGTTCTTC.

As DNA, the CDR3 is TGCGCCAGCAGCCCACCGGGACAGGGTGTCTCTATAAACACCGGGGAGCTGTTTTTT. Translating gives CASSPPGQGVSINTGELFF. V usage is TRBV4-1 and J usage is TRBJ2-2, with 9 nucleotides matching TRBD1. Germline V gives CDR1 MGHRA, CDR2 YSYEKL. The ends lost 4 bases at V and 2 bases at J; junction bases unmatched: 14. CDR3 length equals 19 residues.

This rearrangement joins TRBV9 to TRBJ2-3, with D possibly being TRBD1 (7 bases). Germline CDR1 reads SGDLS; CDR2 reads YYNGEE. The length of the CDR3 is 17 residues. Trimming took 0 bases from V and 4 from J, leaving 18 bases between them. The CDR3 is CASSVGSGGGFADTQYF. The DNA for the CDR3 is TGTGCCAGCAGCGTAGGATCCGGAGGGGGCTTTGCAGATACGCAGTATTTT.

This clone was observed a single time. CDR3 loop: CASSYLRQRLYGYTF. In nucleotides, the CDR3 is TGTGCCAGCAGTTACTTACGACAGAGACTCTATGGCTACACCTTC. This chain links TRBV6-5 with TRBJ1-2; a weak D match, TRBD1 (5 bases). V was clipped by 1 base and J by 4 bases, with 13 bases between them. CDR1 and CDR2 (germline): MNHEY, SVGAGI. This CDR3 contains 15 residues.